Presented here are 8 T cell receptor beta chains from one specimen sequenced in a study of blood T cell repertoires in COVID-19. Using immunoSEQ multiplex PCR, the repertoire was profiled, and TCRdb retains in-frame clones only, with some absent. The data show 250,000 to 300,000 clones, around 90% seen once. The sequenced sample was PBMCs or T cells enriched from blood (not recorded which). The receptors were gathered from a young woman who had recovered from COVID-19.

The gene calls are TRBV27 and TRBJ1-1; D gene ambiguous. CDR3 length: 14 amino acids. The germline V and J ends were trimmed by 0 bases and 0 bases, with 5 bases remaining between them. Germline lookup yields CDR1 MNHEY and CDR2 SMNVEV (reference sequence). This CDR3 reads CASSLSSVNTEAFF. The CDR3 DNA sequence: TGTGCCAGCAGTTTATCTTCGGTGAACACTGAAGCTTTCTTT.

V and J are TRBV5-4 and TRBJ1-4; D gene unclear. The CDR3 runs to 15 residues. CDR1 is SGHNT, CDR2 YYREEE, per germline (reference sequence). The V end was cut by 7 bases, the J end by 0 bases, with 13 bases between. The CDR3 coding sequence is TGTGCCAGCGCCCCGGGCGGGGCAACTAATGAAAAACTGTTTTTT. It yields the protein CASAPGGATNEKLFF.

As regards this clone: Additional DNA sequences in this sample encode the identical CDR3. The rearrangement uses TRBV3-1 (or the pseudogene TRBV3-2) and TRBJ1-5; D is perhaps TRBD1 (5 bases). Trimming shortened V by 8 bases and J by 4 bases, and 12 bases separated the two germline ends. There are 13 residues in the CDR3. Germline V gene lookup returns CDR1 LGHDT and CDR2 YNNKEL (reference sequence). The chain's CDR3 is CASSRGDNQPQHF. The CDR3 DNA reads as TGTGCCAGCTCTCGGGGGGATAATCAGCCCCAGCATTTT.

The CDR3: CASSENSDIQYF. The CDR3 DNA sequence: TGTGCCAGCAGTGAAAATTCTGACATTCAGTACTTC. This chain connects TRBV6-1 to TRBJ2-4; no clear D. This CDR3 region has 12 residues. Germline V gene lookup returns CDR1 MNHNS and CDR2 SASEGT. The V end was cut by 2 bases, the J end by 8 bases, with 7 bases between.

The chain uses TRBV15 and TRBJ2-7, with TRBD2 identical over 8 bases. Germline assignment: CDR1 LNHNV and CDR2 YYDKDF (reference sequence). V lost 3 bases, J lost 2 bases, and 6 bases stayed unmatched. This CDR3 is 15 amino acids long. The CDR3 spells CATSRELAGTYEQYF. The CDR3 DNA reads TGTGCCACCAGCAGGGAATTAGCGGGAACCTACGAGCAGTACTTC. The full variable domain, rest sourced from reference TRBV15 and TRBJ2-7, is DAMVIQNPRYQVTQFGKPVTLSCSQTLNHNVMYWYQQKSSQAPKLLFHYYDKDFNNEADTPDNFQSRRPNTSFCFLDIRSPGLGDTAMYLCATSRELAGTYEQYFGPGTRLTVT.

CDR3 residues: CASSHHRVEKLFF. CDR3 sequence (DNA): TGTGCCAGCAGCCACCACAGGGTTGAAAAACTGTTTTTT. The chain joins TRBV16 to TRBJ1-4, with D possibly being TRBD1 (6 bases). Germline loops: CDR1 KGHSY, CDR2 FQNENV. V was trimmed by 3 bases and J by 7 bases, leaving 9 bases between them. The CDR3 is made up of 13 amino acids. The variable domain in full, completed from reference TRBV16 and TRBJ1-4, reads GEEVAQTPKHLVRGEGQKAKLYCAPIKGHSYVFWYQQVLKNEFKFLISFQNENVFDETGMPKERFSAKCLPNSPCSLEIQATKLEDSAVYFCASSHHRVEKLFFGSGTQLSVL.

The CDR3 coding sequence is TGTGCCAGCAGTTTACTACGCGTAGGGGGCTACGAGCAGTACTTC. Protein sequence: CASSLLRVGGYEQYF. This sequence joins TRBV27 and TRBJ2-7; D is possibly TRBD1 (6 bases). V shed 2 bases and J shed 3 bases, with 14 bases lying between them. The CDR3 extends over 15 amino acids. Per germline, CDR1 MNHEY and CDR2 SMNVEV (reference sequence).

The chain is built from TRBV30 and TRBJ1-1, with D hard to call. CDR3 length: 15 residues. Trimming took off 1 base at V and 3 bases at J, with 15 bases between the two ends. CDR1 and CDR2 (germline): GTSNPN, SVGIG (reference sequence). This chain's CDR3 is CAWSAVWASDTEAFF. CDR3 DNA sequence: TGTGCCTGGAGTGCCGTATGGGCGTCGGACACTGAAGCTTTCTTT.